The 2 T cell receptor beta chains below were found in one sample sequenced in a study of circulating and synovial CD4+ cells in juvenile arthritis. Data came from immunoSEQ multiplex PCR; TCRdb stores just in-frame clones and leaves some out. The table has about 3,200 clones, more than 70% seen once. What was sequenced was CD4+ T cells from synovial fluid. The origin of the receptors is a human donor with juvenile idiopathic arthritis.

V gene TRBV2 combines with J gene TRBJ1-2; 9 nucleotides agree with TRBD1. The CDR3 runs to 15 residues. V lost 6 bases and J lost 6; bases outside the gene matches: 11. Germline lookup yields CDR1 SNHLY and CDR2 FYNNEI. CDR3 protein: CASRPSAGQGDGYTF. The CDR3 DNA is TGTGCCAGCAGGCCCAGCGCGGGACAGGGAGATGGCTACACCTTC.

CDR3 sequence reads: CATNLGGATNEKLFF. CDR3 bases: TGTGCCACCAACCTAGGGGGCGCAACTAATGAAAAACTGTTTTTT. The V gene is TRBV15, the J gene TRBJ1-4; TRBD1 matches 7 bases. V dropped 7 bases and J dropped 0; count of bases not matched to a gene: 5. CDR1 LNHNV and CDR2 YYDKDF come from the germline V gene (reference sequence). This CDR3 comprises 15 residues.